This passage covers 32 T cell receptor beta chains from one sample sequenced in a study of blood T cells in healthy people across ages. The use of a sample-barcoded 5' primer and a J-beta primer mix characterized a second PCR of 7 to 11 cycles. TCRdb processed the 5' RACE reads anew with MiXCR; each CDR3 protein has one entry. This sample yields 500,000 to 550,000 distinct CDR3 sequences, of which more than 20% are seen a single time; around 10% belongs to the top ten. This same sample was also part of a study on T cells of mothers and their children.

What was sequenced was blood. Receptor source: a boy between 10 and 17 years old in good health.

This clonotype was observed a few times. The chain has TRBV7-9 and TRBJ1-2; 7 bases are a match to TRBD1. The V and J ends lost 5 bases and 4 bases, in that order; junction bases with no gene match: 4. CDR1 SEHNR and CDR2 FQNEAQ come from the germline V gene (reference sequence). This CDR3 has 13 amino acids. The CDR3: CASSTGVGYGYTF. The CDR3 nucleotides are TGTGCCAGCAGCACAGGGGTGGGCTATGGCTACACCTTC.

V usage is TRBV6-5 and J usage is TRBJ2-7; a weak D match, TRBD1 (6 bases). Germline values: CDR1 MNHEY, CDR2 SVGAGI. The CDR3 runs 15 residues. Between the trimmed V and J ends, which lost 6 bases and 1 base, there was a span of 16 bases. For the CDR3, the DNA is TGTGCCAGCAGCCAGGGGAGCCATGCTTCCTACGAGCAGTACTTC. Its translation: CASSQGSHASYEQYF.

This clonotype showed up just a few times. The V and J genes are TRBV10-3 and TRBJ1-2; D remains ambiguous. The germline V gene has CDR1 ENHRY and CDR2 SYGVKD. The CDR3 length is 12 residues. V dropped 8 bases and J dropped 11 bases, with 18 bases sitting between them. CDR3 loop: CAISGGANQYTF. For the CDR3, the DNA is TGTGCCATCTCCGGCGGAGCAAACCAATACACCTTC.

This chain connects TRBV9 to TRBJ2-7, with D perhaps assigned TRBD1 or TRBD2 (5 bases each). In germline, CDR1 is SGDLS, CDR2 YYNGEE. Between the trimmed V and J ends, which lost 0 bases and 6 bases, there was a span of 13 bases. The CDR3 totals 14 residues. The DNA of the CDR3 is TGTGCCAGCAGCGTAGGAGGGGCGGCTTCCGAGCAGTACTTC. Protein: CASSVGGAASEQYF.

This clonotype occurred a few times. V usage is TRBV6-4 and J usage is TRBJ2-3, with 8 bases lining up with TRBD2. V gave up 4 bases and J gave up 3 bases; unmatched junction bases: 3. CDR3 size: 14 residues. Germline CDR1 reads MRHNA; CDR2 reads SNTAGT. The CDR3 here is CASSVQRETDTQYF. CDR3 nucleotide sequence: TGTGCCAGCAGTGTCCAGCGGGAGACAGATACGCAGTATTTT.

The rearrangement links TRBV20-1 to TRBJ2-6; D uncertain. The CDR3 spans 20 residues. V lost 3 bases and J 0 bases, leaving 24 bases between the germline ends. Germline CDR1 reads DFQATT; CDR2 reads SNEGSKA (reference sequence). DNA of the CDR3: TGCAGTGCTAGGGCGGCTCGAGTGGTAGGGTGGGCCTCTGGGGCCAACGTCCTGACTTTC. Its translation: CSARAARVVGWASGANVLTF.

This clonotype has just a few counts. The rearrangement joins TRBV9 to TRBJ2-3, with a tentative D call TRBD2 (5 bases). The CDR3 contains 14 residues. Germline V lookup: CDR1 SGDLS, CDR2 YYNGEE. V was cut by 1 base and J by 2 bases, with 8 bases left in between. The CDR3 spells CASSVHGDTDTQYF. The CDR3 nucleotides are TGTGCCAGCAGCGTACACGGGGACACAGATACGCAGTATTTT.

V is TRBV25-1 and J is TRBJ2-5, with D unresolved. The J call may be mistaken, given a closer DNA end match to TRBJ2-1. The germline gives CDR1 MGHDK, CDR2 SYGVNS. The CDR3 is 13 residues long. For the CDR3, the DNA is TGTGCCAGCAGAGAACCCAAAACCAATGAGCAGTTCTTC. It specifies CASREPKTNEQFF.

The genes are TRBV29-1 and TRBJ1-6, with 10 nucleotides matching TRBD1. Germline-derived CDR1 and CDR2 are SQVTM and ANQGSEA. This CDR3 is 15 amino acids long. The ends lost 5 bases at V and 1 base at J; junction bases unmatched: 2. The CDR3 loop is CSVQDRGSYNSPLHF. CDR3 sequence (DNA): TGCAGCGTTCAGGACAGGGGGTCCTATAATTCACCCCTCCACTTT.

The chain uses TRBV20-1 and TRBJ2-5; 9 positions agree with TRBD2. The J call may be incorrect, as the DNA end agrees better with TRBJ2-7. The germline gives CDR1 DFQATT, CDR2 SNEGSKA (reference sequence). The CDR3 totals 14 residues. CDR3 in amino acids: CSASRLADSYEQYF. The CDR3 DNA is TGCAGTGCTAGTAGACTAGCGGACTCCTACGAGCAGTACTTC.

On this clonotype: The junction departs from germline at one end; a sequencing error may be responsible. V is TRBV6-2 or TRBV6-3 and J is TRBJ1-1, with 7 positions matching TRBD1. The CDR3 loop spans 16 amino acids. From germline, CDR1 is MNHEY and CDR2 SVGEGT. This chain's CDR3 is CTSRRVSGGENTEAFF. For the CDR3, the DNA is TGTACCAGCAGAAGGGTATCAGGGGGGGAGAACACTGAAGCTTTCTTT.

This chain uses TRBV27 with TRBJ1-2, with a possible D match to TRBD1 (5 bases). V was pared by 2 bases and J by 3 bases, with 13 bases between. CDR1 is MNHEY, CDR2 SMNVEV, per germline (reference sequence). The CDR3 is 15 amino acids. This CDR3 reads CASSLIPGHHYGYTF. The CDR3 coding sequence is TGTGCCAGCAGTTTAATCCCAGGGCACCACTATGGCTACACCTTC.

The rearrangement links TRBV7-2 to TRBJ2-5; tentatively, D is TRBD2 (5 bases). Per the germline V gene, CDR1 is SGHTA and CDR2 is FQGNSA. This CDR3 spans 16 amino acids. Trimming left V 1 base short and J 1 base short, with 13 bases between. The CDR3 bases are TGTGCCAGCAGCTTAGATCGGGATAGCAGCCAAGAGACCCAGTACTTC. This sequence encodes CASSLDRDSSQETQYF.

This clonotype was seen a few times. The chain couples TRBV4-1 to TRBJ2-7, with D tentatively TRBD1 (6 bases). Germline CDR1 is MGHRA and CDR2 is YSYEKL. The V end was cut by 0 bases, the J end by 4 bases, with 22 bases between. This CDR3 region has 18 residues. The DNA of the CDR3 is TGCGCCAGCAGCCAAGATGGGGGCGGCCCGGGGATTAGGTACGAGCAGTACTTC. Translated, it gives CASSQDGGGPGIRYEQYF.

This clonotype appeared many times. The chain's CDR3 is CASSLTSGGSGIQYF. In DNA, the CDR3 is TGTGCCAGCAGCCTTACTAGCGGGGGGAGCGGCATTCAGTACTTC. The gene calls are TRBV7-2 and TRBJ2-4, with 12 bases aligning to TRBD2. The J segment lost 9 bases and the V segment lost 5 bases, leaving 8 bases of the junction unmatched. CDR1 and CDR2 (germline): SGHTA, FQGNSA. CDR3 length: 15 amino acids.

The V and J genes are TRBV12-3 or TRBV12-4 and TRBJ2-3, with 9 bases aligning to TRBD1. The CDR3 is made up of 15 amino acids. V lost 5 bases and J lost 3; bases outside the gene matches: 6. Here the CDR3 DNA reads TGTGCCAGCAGTATAACAGGGGGCTTAACAGATACGCAGTATTTT. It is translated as CASSITGGLTDTQYF.

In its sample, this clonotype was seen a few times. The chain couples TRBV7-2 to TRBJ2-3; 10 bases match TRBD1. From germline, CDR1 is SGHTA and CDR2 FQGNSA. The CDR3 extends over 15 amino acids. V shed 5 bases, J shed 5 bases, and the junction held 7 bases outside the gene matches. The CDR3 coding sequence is TGTGCCAGCAGCCAGGGGACAGGGGCAGGAGATACGCAGTATTTT. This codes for CASSQGTGAGDTQYF.

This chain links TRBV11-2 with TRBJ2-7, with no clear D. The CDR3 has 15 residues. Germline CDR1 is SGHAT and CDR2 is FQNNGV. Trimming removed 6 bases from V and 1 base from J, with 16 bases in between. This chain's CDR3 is CASSSWVTSSYEQYF. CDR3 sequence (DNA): TGTGCCAGCAGTTCCTGGGTTACAAGTTCCTACGAGCAGTACTTC.

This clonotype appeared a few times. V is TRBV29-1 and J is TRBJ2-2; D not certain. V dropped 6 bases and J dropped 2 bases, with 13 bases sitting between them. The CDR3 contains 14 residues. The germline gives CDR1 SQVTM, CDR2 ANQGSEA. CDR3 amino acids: CSVSLGANTGELFF. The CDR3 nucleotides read TGCAGCGTCTCCCTCGGAGCTAACACCGGGGAGCTGTTTTTT.

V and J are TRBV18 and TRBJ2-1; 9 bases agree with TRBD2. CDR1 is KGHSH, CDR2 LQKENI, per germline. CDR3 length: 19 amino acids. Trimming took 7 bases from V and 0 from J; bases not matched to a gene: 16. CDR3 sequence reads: CASLPLGLAGKSSYNEQFF. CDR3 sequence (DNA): TGTGCCAGCTTACCGTTGGGGCTAGCGGGGAAGAGCTCCTACAATGAGCAGTTCTTC.

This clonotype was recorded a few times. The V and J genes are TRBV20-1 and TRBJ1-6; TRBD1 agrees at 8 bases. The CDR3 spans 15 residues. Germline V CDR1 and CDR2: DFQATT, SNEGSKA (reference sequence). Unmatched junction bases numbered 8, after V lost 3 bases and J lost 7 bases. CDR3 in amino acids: CSASMSGTGNSPLHF. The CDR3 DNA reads TGCAGTGCTAGTATGTCCGGGACAGGAAATTCACCCCTCCACTTT.

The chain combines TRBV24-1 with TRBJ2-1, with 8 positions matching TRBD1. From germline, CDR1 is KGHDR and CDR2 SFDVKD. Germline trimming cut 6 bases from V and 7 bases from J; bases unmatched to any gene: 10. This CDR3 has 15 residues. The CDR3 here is CATSFMSGGNNEQFF. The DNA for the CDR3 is TGTGCCACCAGTTTCATGTCAGGGGGCAATAATGAGCAGTTCTTC.

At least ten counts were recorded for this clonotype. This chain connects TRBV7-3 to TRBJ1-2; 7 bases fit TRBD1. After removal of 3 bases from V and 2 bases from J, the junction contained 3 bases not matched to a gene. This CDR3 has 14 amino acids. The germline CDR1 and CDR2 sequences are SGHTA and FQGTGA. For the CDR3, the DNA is TGTGCCAGCAGCTTGACAGGGCTAAACTATGGCTACACCTTC. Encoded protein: CASSLTGLNYGYTF.

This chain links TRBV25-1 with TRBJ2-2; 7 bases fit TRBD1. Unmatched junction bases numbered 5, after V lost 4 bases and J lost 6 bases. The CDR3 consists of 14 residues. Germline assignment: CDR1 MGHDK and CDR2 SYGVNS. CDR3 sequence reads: CASSVPDRAGELFF. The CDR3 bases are TGTGCCAGCAGTGTCCCCGACAGGGCCGGGGAGCTGTTTTTT.

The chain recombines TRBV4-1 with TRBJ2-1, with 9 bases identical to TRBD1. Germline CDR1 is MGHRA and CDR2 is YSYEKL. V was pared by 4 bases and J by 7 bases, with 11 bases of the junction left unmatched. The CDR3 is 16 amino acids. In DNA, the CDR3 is TGCGCCAGCAGCCGCGTTACAGGGGGCGTATTAAATGAGCAGTTCTTC. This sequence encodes CASSRVTGGVLNEQFF.

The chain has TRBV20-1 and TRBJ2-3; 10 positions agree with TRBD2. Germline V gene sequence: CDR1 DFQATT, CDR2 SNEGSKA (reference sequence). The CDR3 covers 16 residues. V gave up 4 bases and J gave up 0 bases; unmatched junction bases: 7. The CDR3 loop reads CSATSAGGPSTDTQYF. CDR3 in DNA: TGCAGTGCTACCTCAGCGGGGGGGCCTAGCACAGATACGCAGTATTTT.

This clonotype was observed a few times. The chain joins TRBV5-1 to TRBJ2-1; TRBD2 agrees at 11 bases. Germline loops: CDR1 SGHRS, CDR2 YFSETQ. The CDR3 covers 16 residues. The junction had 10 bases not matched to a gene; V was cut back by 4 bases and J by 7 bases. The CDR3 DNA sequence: TGCGCCAGCAGCCTGGGAACTAGCGGGAGTGGGAATGAGCAGTTCTTC. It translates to CASSLGTSGSGNEQFF.

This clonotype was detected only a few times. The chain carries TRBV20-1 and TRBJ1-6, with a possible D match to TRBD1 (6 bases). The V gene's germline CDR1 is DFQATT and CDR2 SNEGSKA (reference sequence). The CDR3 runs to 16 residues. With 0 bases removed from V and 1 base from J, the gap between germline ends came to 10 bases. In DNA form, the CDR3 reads TGCAGTGCTAGAGATACCAGGGGTTCCTATAATTCACCCCTCCACTTT. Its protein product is CSARDTRGSYNSPLHF.

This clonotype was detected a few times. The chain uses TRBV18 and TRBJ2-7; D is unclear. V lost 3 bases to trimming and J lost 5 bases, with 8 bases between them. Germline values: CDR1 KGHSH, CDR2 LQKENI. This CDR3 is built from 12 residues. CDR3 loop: CASSPLGDEQYF. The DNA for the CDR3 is TGTGCCAGCTCACCCCTTGGAGACGAGCAGTACTTC.

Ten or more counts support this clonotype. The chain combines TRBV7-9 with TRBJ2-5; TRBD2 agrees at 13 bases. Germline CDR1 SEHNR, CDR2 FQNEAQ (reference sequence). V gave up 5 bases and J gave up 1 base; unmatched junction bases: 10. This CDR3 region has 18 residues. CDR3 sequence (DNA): TGTGCCAGCAGCACAACTAGCGGGAGGGCCGTCTTCCAAGAGACCCAGTACTTC. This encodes CASSTTSGRAVFQETQYF. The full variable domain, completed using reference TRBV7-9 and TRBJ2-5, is DTGVSQNPRHKITKRGQNVTFRCDPISEHNRLYWYRQTLGQGPEFLTYFQNEAQLEKSRLLSDRFSAERPKGSFSTLEIQRTEQGDSAMYLCASSTTSGRAVFQETQYFGPGTRLLVL.

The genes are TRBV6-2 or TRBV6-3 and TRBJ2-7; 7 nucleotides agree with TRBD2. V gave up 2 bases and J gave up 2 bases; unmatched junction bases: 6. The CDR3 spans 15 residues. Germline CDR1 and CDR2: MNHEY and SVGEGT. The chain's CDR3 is CASSYRASGTYEQYF. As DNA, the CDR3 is TGTGCCAGCAGTTACAGGGCTAGCGGAACCTACGAGCAGTACTTC.

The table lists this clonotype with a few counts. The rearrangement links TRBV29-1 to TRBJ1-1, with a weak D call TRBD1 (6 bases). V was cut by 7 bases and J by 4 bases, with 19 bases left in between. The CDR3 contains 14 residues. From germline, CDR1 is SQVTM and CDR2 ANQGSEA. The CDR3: CSAEREGGGTEAFF. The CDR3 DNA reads TGCAGCGCCGAGCGGGAGGGAGGGGGCACTGAAGCTTTCTTT. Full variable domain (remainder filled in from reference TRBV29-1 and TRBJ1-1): SAVISQKPSRDICQRGTSLTIQCQVDSQVTMMFWYRQQPGQSLTLIATANQGSEATYESGFVIDKFPISRPNLTFSTLTVSNMSPEDSSIYLCSAEREGGGTEAFFGQGTRLTVV.